This T cell receptor beta chain was profiled in a study of blood T cells in healthy people across ages. With a J-beta primer mix and a sample-barcoded 5' primer, a second PCR ran roughly 7 to 11 cycles. TCRdb re-analysed the 5' RACE reads in MiXCR, keeping a single row per CDR3 protein. The sample shows about 320,000 distinct CDR3 sequences, 25% to 30% of them seen only once. The draw of peripheral blood yielded roughly 10 milliliters from each donor. The CDR3 loop spans 14 amino acids. J lost 5 bases, V lost 6 bases, and 7 bases had no gene match. Germline CDR1 DFQATT, CDR2 SNEGSKA (reference sequence).

The chain is built from TRBV20-1 and TRBJ2-5; the match to TRBD1 covers 12 bases. Sequenced: blood. The TCR comes from a woman between 70 and 85 years old in good health. The CDR3, as DNA: TGCAGTGCCCCCCGGGACAGGGGGCTTGAGACCCAGTACTTC. As protein: CSAPRDRGLETQYF.